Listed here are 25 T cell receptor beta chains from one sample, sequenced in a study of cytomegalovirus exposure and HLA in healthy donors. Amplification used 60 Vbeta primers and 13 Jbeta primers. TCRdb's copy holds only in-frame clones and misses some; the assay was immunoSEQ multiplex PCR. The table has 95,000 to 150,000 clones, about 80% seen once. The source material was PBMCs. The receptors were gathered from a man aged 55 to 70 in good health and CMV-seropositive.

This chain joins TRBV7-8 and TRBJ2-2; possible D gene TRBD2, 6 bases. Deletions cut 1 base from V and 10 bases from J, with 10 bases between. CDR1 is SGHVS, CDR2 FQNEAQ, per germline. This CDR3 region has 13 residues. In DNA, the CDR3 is TGTGCCAGCAGCTTAGATTTAGCGGTGGAGCTGTTTTTT. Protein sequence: CASSLDLAVELFF.

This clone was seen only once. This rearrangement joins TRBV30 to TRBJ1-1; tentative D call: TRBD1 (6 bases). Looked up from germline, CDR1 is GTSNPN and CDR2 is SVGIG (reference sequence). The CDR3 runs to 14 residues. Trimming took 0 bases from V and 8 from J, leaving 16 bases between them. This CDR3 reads CAWSVLGSTGEAFF. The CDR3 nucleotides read TGTGCCTGGAGTGTACTGGGCTCAACAGGGGAAGCTTTCTTT. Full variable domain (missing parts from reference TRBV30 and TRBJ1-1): SQTIHQWPATLVQPVGSPLSLECTVEGTSNPNLYWYRQAAGRGLQLLFYSVGIGQISSEVPQNLSASRPQDRQFILSSKKLLLSDSGFYLCAWSVLGSTGEAFFGQGTRLTVV.

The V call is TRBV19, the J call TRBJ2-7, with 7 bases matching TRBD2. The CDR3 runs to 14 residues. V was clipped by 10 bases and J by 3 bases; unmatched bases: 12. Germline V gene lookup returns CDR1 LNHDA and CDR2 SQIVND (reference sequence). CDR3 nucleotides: TGTGCCACCAGAGGGCGGGAGAGAGGCTACGAGCAGTACTTC. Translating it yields CATRGRERGYEQYF.

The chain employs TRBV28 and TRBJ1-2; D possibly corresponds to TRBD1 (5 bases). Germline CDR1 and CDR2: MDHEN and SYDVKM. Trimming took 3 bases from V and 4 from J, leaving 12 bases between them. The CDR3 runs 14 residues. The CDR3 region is CASSLGQVFYGYTF. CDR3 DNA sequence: TGTGCCAGCAGTTTGGGGCAGGTCTTCTATGGCTACACCTTC.

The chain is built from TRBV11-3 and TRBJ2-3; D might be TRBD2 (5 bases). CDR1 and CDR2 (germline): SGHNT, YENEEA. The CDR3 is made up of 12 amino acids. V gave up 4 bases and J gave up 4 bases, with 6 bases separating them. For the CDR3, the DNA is TGTGCCAGCAGCTCGCGGGCAGATACGCAGTATTTT. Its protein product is CASSSRADTQYF.

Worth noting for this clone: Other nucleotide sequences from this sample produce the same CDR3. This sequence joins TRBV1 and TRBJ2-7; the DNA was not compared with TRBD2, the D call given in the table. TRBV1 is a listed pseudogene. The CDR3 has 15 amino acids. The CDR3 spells CTRPVSLPADYEQYF. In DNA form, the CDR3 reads TGCACCCGCCCGGTTTCACTACCAGCAGACTACGAGCAGTACTTC.

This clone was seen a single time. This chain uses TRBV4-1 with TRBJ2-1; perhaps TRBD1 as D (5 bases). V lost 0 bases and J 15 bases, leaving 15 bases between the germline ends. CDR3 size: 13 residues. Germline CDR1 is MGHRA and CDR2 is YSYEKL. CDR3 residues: CASSQDGAEVLFF. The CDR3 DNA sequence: TGCGCCAGCAGCCAAGATGGGGCCGAAGTACTGTTCTTC.

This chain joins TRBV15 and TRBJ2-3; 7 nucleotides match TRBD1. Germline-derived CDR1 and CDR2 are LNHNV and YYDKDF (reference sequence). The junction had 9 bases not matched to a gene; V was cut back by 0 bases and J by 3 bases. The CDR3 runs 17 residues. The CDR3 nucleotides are TGTGCCACCAGCAGAGATAGCCCAGGGGGTGGTACAGATACGCAGTATTTT. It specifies CATSRDSPGGGTDTQYF.

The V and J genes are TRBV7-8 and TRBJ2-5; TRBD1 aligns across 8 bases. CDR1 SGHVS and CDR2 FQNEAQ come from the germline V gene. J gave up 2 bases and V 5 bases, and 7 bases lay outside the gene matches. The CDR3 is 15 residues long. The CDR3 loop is CASSTPRGLQETQYF. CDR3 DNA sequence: TGTGCCAGCAGCACCCCCAGGGGGCTGCAAGAGACCCAGTACTTC.

This CDR3 reads CASSLFRAGNNSPLHF. CDR3 DNA: TGTGCCAGCAGCTTGTTTCGGGCAGGGAATAATTCACCCCTCCACTTT. This chain connects TRBV5-6 to TRBJ1-6; tentatively, D is TRBD1 (5 bases). V was clipped by 1 base and J by 5 bases, with 13 bases between them. This CDR3 region has 16 residues. The germline gives CDR1 SGHDT, CDR2 YYEEEE.

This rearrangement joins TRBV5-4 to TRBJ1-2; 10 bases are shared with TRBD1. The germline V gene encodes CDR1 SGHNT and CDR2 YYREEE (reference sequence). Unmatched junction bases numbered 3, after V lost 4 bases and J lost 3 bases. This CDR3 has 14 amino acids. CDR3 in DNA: TGTGCCAGCAGCCCTGGACAGGGGGACTATGGCTACACCTTC. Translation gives CASSPGQGDYGYTF.

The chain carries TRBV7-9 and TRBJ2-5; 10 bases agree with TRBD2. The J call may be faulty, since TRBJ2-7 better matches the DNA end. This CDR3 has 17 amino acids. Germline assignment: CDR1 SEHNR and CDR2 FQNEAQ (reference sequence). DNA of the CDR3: TGTGCCAGCAGCGAAGGACTAGCGGAGACCTTCAGGAACGAGCAGTACTTC. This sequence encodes CASSEGLAETFRNEQYF.

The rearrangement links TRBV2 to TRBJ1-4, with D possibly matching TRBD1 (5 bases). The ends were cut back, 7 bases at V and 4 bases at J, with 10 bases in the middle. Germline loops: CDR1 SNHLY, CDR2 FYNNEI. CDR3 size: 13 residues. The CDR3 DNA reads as TGTGCCAGCAAGCGACAGCATAATGAAAAACTGTTTTTT. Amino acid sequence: CASKRQHNEKLFF.

The CDR3 spells CASSESPSGAHNEQFF. The DNA of the CDR3 is TGCGCCAGCAGTGAGTCCCCTAGCGGGGCCCACAATGAGCAGTTCTTC. The rearrangement uses TRBV10-1 and TRBJ2-1, with 9 bases matching TRBD2. CDR1 and CDR2 (germline): WNHNN, SYGVQD (reference sequence). The CDR3 length is 16 residues. V trimming: 0 bases; J trimming: 5 bases; junction bases outside the gene matches: 5.

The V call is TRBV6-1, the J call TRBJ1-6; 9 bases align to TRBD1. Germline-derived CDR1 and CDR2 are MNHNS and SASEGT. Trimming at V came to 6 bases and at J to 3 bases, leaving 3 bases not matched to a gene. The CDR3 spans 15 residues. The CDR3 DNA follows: TGTGCCAGCAGCGACAGGGGGAGCTATAATTCACCCCTCCACTTT. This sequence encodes CASSDRGSYNSPLHF.

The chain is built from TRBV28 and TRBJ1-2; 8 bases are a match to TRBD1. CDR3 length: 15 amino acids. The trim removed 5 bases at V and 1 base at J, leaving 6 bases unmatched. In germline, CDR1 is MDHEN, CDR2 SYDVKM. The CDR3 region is CASSSPGGFNYGYTF. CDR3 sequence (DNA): TGTGCCAGCAGTAGCCCAGGGGGCTTTAACTATGGCTACACCTTC.

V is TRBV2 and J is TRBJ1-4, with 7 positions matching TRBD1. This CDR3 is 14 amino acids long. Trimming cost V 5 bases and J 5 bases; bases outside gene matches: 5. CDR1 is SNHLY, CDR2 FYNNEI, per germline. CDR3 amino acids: CASSQQGRNEKLFF. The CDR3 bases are TGTGCCAGCAGTCAACAGGGGAGGAATGAAAAACTGTTTTTT.

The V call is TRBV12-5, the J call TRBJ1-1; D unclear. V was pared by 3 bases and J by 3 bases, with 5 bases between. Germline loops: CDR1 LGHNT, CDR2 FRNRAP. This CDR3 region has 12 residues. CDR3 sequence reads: CASGFGDTEAFF. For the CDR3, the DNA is TGTGCTAGTGGTTTCGGGGACACTGAAGCTTTCTTT.

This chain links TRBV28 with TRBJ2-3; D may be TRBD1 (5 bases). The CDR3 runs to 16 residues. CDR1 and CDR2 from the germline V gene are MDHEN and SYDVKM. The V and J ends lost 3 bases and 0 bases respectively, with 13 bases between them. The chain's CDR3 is CASSFPRETSTDTQYF. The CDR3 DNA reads TGTGCCAGCAGTTTCCCCAGGGAAACTAGCACAGATACGCAGTATTTT.

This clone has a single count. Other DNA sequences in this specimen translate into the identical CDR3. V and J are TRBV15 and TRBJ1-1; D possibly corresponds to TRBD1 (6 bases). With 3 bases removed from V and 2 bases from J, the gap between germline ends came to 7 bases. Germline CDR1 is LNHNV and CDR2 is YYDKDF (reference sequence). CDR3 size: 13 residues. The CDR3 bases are TGTGCCACCAGCAGGGACAGTAACACTGAAGCTTTCTTT. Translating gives CATSRDSNTEAFF.

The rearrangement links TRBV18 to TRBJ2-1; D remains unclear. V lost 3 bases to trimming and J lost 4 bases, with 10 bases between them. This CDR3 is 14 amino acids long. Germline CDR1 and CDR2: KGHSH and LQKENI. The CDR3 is CASSPWQDYNEQFF. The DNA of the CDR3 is TGTGCCAGCTCACCGTGGCAGGATTACAATGAGCAGTTCTTC.

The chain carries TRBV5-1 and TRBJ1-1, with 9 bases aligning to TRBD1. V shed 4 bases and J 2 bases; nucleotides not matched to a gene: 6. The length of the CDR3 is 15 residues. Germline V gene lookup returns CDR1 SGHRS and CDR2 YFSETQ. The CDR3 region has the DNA TGCGCCAGCAGCATAAGACAGGGGGTCAACACTGAAGCTTTCTTT. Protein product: CASSIRQGVNTEAFF. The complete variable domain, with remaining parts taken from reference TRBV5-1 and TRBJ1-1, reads KAGVTQTPRYLIKTRGQQVTLSCSPISGHRSVSWYQQTPGQGLQFLFEYFSETQRNKGNFPGRFSGRQFSNSRSEMNVSTLELGDSALYLCASSIRQGVNTEAFFGQGTRLTVV.

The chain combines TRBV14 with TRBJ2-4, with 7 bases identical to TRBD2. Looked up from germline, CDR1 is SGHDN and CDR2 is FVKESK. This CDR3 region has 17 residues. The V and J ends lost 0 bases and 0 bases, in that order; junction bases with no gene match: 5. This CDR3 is CASSQDLGGGAKNIQYF. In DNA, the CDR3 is TGTGCCAGCAGCCAAGATTTGGGGGGGGGAGCCAAAAACATTCAGTACTTC.

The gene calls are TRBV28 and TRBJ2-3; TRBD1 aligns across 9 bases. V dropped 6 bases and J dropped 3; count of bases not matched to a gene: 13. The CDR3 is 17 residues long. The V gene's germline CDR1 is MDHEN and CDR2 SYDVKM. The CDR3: CASSTQGAHLRTDTQYF. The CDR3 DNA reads TGTGCCAGCAGCACACAGGGGGCACACCTCAGGACAGATACGCAGTATTTT.

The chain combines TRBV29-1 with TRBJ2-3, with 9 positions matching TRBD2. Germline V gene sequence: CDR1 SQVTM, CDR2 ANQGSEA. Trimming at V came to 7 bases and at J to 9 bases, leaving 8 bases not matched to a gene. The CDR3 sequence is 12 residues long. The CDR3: CSASGEQITQYF. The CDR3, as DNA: TGCAGCGCTAGCGGGGAACAGATAACGCAGTATTTT.